The present entry profiles one TCR beta chain with its context. Germline CDR1 is SGHRS and CDR2 is YFSETQ. The CDR3 consists of 11 residues. The V and J ends lost 3 bases and 6 bases respectively, with 7 bases between them. Repertoires were generated with immunoSEQ multiplex PCR, while TCRdb's copy carries only in-frame clones and drops some. The sample comprises under 200,000 clones, approximately 88% of which are singletons, and 13% rests with the top ten. Cohort assignment relied on participant-reported clinical history. The data belong to a study of blood T cell repertoires in COVID-19. The TCR was taken from a woman aged 55-69 years who had recovered from COVID-19. Sample: PBMCs or T cells enriched from blood (not recorded which). This chain links TRBV5-1 with TRBJ2-7; no clear D gene. The CDR3 region has the DNA TGCGCCAGCAGCTCCTCGGGCGAGCAGTACTTC. This translates into CASSSSGEQYF.